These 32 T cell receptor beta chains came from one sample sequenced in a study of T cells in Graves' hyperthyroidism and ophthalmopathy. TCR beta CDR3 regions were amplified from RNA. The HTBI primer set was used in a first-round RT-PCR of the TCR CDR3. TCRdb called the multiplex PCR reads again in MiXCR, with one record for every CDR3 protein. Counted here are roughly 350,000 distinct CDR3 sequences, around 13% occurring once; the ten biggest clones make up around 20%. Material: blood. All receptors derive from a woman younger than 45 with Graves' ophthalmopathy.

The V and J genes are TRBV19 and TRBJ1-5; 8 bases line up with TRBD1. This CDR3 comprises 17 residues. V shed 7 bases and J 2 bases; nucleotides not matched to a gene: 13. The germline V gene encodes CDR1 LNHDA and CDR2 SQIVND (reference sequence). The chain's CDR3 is CASTPIQGAGGNQPQHF. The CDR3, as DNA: TGTGCCAGTACCCCAATTCAGGGGGCCGGGGGCAATCAGCCCCAGCATTTT.

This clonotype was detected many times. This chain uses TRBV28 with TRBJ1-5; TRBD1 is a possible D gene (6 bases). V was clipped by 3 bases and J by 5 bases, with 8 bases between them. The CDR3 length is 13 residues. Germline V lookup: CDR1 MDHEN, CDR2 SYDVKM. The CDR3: CASSFGGYQPQHF. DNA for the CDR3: TGTGCCAGCAGTTTTGGGGGCTATCAGCCCCAGCATTTT.

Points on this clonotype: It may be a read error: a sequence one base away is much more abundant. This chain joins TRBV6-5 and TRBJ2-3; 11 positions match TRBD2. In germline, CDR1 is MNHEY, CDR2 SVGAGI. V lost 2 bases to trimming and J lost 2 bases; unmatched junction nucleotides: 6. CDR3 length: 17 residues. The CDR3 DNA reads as TGTGCCAGCAGTTACGGATTGACTAGCGGGATCACAGATACGCAGTATTTT. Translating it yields CASSYGLTSGITDTQYF.

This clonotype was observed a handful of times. The CDR3 DNA is TGCAGCGTTCAGGGGATTAACTATGGCTACACCTTC. Translated, it gives CSVQGINYGYTF. The chain carries TRBV29-1 and TRBJ1-2, with D possibly being TRBD1 (6 bases). The V and J ends lost 5 bases and 1 base respectively, with 8 bases between them. The CDR3 sequence is 12 residues long. Per germline, CDR1 SQVTM and CDR2 ANQGSEA.

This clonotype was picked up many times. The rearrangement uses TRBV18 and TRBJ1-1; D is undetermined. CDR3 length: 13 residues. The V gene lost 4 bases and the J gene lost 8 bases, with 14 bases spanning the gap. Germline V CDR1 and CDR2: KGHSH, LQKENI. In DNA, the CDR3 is TGTGCCAGCTCACTTGGGCAGCGGCAAGAAGCTTTCTTT. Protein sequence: CASSLGQRQEAFF. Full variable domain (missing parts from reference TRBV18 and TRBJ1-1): NAGVMQNPRHLVRRRGQEARLRCSPMKGHSHVYWYRQLPEEGLKFMVYLQKENIIDESGMPKERFSAEFPKEGPSILRIQQVVRGDSAAYFCASSLGQRQEAFFGQGTRLTVV.

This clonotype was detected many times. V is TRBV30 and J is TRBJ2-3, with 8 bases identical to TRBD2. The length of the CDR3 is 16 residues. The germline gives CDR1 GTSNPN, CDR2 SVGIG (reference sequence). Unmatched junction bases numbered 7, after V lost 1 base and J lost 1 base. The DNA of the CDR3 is TGTGCCTGGAGTGCTACCGGGACTAGAGGCACAGATACGCAGTATTTT. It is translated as CAWSATGTRGTDTQYF.

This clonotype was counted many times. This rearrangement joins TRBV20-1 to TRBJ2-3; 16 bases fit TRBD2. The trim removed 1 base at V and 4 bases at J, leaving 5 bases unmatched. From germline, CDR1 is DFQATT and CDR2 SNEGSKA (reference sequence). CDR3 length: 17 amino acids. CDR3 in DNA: TGCAGTGCTAGAGGGGGGACTAGCGGGGGGGCTTCAGATACGCAGTATTTT. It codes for CSARGGTSGGASDTQYF.

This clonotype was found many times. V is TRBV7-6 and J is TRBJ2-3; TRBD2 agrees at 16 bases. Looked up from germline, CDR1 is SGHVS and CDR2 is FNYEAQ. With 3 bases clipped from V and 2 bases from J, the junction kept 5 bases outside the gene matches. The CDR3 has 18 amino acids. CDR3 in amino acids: CASSLGTSGGAITDTQYF. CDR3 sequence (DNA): TGTGCCAGCAGCTTGGGGACTAGCGGGGGGGCCATCACAGATACGCAGTATTTT.

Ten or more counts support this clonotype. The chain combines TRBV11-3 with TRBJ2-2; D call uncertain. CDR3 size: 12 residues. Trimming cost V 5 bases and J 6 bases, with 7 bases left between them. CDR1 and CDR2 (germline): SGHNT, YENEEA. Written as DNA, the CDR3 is TGTGCCAGCAGCCACGGACCCGGGGAGCTGTTTTTT. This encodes CASSHGPGELFF.

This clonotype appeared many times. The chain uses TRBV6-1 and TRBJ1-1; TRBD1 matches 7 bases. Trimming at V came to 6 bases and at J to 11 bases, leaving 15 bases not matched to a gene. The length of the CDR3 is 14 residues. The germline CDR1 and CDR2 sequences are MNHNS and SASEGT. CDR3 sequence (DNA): TGTGCCAGCAGCGCGACACAGGGGCGGGTAGACGCTTTCTTT. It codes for CASSATQGRVDAFF.

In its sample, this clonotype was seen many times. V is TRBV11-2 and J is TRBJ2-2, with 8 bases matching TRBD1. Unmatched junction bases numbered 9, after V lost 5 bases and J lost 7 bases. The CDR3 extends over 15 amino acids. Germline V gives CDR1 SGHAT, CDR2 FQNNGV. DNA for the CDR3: TGTGCCAGCAGCAGCAATCAGGGGGCCGTCGGGGAGCTGTTTTTT. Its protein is CASSSNQGAVGELFF.

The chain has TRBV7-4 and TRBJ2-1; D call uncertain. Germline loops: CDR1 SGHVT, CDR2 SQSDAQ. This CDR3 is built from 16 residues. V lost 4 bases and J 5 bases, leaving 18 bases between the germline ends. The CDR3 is CASSSPSCGVNNEQFF. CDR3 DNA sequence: TGTGCCAGCAGCTCACCGAGTTGTGGGGTAAACAATGAGCAGTTCTTC.

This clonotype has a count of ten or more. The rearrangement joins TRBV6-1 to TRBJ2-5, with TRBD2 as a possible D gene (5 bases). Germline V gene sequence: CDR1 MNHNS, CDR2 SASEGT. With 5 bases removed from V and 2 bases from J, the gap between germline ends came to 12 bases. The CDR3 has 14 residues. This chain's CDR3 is CASSPDGEQETQYF. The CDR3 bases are TGTGCCAGCAGTCCAGACGGGGAGCAAGAGACCCAGTACTTC.

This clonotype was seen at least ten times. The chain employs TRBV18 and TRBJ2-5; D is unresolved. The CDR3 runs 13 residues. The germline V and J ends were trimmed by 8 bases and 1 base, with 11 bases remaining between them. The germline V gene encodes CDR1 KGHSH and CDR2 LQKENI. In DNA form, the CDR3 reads TGTGCCAGCAGCCCTCCGGTCCAAGAGACCCAGTACTTC. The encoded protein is CASSPPVQETQYF.

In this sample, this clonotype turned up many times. CDR3 nucleotides: TGTGCCAGCAGTGAAAGCACAGGGGTCACAGATACGCAGTATTTT. This encodes CASSESTGVTDTQYF. The V call is TRBV25-1, the J call TRBJ2-3; TRBD1 matches at 7 bases. Germline CDR1 MGHDK, CDR2 SYGVNS. V was clipped by 2 bases and J by 2 bases; unmatched bases: 4. The CDR3 sequence is 15 residues long.

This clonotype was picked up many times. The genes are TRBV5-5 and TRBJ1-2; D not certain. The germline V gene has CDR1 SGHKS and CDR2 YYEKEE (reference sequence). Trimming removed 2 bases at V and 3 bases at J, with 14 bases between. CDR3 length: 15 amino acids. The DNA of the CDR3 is TGTGCCAGCAGCTTTGATGACGGCATCCACTATGGCTACACCTTC. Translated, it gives CASSFDDGIHYGYTF.

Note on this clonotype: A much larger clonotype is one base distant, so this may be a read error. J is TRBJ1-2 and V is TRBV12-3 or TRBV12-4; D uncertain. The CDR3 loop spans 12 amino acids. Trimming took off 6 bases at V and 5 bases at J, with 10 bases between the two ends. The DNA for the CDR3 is TGTGCCAGCAGGGGCGGGGATTATGGCTACACCTTC. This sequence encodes CASRGGDYGYTF.

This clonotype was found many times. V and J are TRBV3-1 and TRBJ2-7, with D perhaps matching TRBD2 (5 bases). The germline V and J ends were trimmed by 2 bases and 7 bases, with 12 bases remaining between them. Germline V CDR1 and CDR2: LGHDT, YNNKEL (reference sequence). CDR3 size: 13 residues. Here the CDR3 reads CASSQWLEGEQYF. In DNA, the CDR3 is TGTGCCAGCAGCCAATGGCTAGAGGGAGAGCAGTACTTC.

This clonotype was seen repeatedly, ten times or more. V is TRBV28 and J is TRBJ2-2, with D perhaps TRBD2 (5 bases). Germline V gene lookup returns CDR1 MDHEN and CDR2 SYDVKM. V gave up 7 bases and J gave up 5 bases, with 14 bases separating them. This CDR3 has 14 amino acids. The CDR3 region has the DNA TGTGCCAGCATATTTTCAGGACTGACCGGGGAGCTGTTTTTT. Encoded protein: CASIFSGLTGELFF.

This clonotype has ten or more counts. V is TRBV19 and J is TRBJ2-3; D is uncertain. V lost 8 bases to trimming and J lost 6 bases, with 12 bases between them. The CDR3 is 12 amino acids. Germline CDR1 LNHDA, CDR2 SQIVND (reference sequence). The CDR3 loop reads CASSFHRDTQYF. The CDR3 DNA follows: TGTGCCAGTTCCTTCCACCGGGATACGCAGTATTTT.

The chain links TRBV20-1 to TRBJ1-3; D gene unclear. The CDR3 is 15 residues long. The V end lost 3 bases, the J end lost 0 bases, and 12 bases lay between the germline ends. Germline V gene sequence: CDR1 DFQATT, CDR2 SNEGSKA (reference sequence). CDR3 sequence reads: CSARISSSSGNTIYF. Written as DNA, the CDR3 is TGCAGTGCTAGGATAAGTTCCAGCTCTGGAAACACCATATATTTT.

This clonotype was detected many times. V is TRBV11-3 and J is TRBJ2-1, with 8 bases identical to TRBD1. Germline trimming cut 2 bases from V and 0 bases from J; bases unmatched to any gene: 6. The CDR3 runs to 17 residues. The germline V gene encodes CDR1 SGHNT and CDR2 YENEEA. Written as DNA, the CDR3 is TGTGCCAGCAGCTTAATCGACAGGGGAGACTCCTACAATGAGCAGTTCTTC. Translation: CASSLIDRGDSYNEQFF.

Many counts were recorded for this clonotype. CDR3 in DNA: TGTGCCAGCACCGGAGGACGGGGTAGGACTGAAGCTTTCTTT. Protein: CASTGGRGRTEAFF. The genes are TRBV6-2 or TRBV6-3 and TRBJ1-1; no clear D gene. This CDR3 comprises 14 residues. The V gene's germline CDR1 is MNHEY and CDR2 SVGEGT. Trimming shortened V by 7 bases and J by 5 bases, and 17 bases separated the two germline ends.

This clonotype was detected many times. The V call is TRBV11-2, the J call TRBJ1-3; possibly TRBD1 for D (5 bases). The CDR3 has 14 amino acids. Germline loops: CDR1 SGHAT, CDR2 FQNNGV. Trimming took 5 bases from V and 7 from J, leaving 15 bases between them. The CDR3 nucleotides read TGTGCCAGCAGCCCCGGGACCCGGCGGAACACCATATATTTT. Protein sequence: CASSPGTRRNTIYF. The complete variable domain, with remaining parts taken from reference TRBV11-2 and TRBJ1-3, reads EAGVAQSPRYKIIEKRQSVAFWCNPISGHATLYWYQQILGQGPKLLIQFQNNGVVDDSQLPKDRFSAERLKGVDSTLKIQPAKLEDSAVYLCASSPGTRRNTIYFGEGSWLTVV.

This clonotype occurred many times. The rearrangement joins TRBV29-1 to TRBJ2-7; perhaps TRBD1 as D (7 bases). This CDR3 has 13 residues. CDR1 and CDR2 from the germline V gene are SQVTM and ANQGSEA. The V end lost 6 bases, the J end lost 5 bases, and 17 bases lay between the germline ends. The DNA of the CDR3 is TGCAGCGTCAGAGGGCAGGGGGGTAACGAGCAGTACTTC. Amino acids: CSVRGQGGNEQYF.

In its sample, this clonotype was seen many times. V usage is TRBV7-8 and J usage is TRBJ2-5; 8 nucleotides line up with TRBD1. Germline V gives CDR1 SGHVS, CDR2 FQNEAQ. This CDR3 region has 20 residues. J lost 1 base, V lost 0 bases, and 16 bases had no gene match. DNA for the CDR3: TGTGCCAGCAGCTTAGCGCTTTTGATGGCCGGGACAGGTTTCCAAGAGACCCAGTACTTC. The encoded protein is CASSLALLMAGTGFQETQYF.

The CDR3 coding sequence is TGTGCCAGTAGTATGTCGGGGCAAGAGACCCAGTACTTC. Protein: CASSMSGQETQYF. The rearrangement uses TRBV19 and TRBJ2-5, with a possible D match to TRBD2 (5 bases). The CDR3 length is 13 residues. The V gene lost 3 bases and the J gene lost 2 bases, with 7 bases spanning the gap. CDR1 is LNHDA and CDR2 is SQIVND in the germline V gene (reference sequence).

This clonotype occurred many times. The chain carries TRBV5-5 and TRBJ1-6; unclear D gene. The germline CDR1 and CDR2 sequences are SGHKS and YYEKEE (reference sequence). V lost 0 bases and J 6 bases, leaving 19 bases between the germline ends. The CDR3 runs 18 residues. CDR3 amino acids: CASSLVAGVQTGNSPLHF. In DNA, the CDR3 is TGTGCCAGCAGCTTGGTGGCTGGAGTCCAAACGGGTAATTCACCCCTCCACTTT.

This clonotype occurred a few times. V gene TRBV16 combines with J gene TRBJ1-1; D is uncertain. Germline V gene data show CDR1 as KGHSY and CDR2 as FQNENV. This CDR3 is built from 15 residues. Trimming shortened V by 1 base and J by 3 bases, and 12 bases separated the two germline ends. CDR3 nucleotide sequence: TGTGCCAGCAGCCAATGGAAACTAAGATACACTGAAGCTTTCTTT. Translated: CASSQWKLRYTEAFF.

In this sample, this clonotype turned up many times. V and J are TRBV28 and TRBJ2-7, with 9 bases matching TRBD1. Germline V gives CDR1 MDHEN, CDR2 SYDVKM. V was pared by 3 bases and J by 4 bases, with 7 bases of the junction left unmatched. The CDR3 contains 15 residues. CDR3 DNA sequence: TGTGCCAGCAGTTTGGTGGGACAGGGCTTATACGAGCAGTACTTC. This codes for CASSLVGQGLYEQYF.

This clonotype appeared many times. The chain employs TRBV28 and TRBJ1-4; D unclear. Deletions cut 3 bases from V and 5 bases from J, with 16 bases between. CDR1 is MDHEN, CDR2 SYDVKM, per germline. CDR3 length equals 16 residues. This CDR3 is CASSFRLGRSNEKLFF. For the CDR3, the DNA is TGTGCCAGCAGTTTTCGACTTGGGCGGTCGAATGAAAAACTGTTTTTT.

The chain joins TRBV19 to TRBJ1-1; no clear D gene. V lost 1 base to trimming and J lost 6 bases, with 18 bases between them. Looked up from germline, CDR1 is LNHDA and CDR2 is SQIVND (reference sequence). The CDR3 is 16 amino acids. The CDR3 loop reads CASSIGNPGRGAEAFF. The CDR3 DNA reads TGTGCCAGTAGTATAGGAAATCCGGGTCGGGGAGCTGAAGCTTTCTTT.